These 4 T cell receptor beta chains share one sample of origin, sequenced in a study of T cell responses to AZD1222 COVID-19 vaccine. Sequencing used immunoSEQ multiplex PCR; TCRdb keeps in-frame clones, though not all of them. The sample lists 140,000 to 150,000 clones, just over 90% seen once, with roughly 9% in the top ten. This specimen was peripheral blood, taken on day 0 of AZD1222 vaccination. Source of these receptors: an adult in good health.

In nucleotides, the CDR3 is TGTGCCAGCAACACCCAAGGGCGAAATCAGCCCCAGCATTTT. It yields the protein CASNTQGRNQPQHF. The rearrangement joins TRBV28 to TRBJ1-5; D not resolved. The CDR3 is 14 amino acids. V lost 7 bases, J lost 4 bases, and 14 bases lay in between. The germline gives CDR1 MDHEN, CDR2 SYDVKM. The full variable domain, rest sourced from reference TRBV28 and TRBJ1-5, is DVKVTQSSRYLVKRTGEKVFLECVQDMDHENMFWYRQDPGLGLRLIYFSYDVKMKEKGDIPEGYSVSREKKERFSLILESASTNQTSMYLCASNTQGRNQPQHFGDGTRLSIL.

This clone is deemed medium-sized. The chain recombines TRBV7-9 with TRBJ2-5, with D tentatively TRBD2 (6 bases). CDR3 size: 15 residues. V was trimmed by 2 bases and J by 5 bases, leaving 15 bases between them. The germline gives CDR1 SEHNR, CDR2 FQNEAQ (reference sequence). The CDR3 DNA reads as TGTGCCAGCAGCTTATTCGGGGGAGGTTCGGAGACCCAGTACTTC. It codes for CASSLFGGGSETQYF.

The V and J genes are TRBV10-2 and TRBJ2-1; no definite D call. The CDR3 extends over 14 amino acids. V lost 0 bases and J lost 7, with 10 bases in between. Germline V gene lookup returns CDR1 WSHSY and CDR2 SAAADI. Written as DNA, the CDR3 is TGCGCCAGCAGTGAGTCCTTAACTATGAATGAGCAGTTCTTC. Residues: CASSESLTMNEQFF.

This chain uses TRBV5-1 with TRBJ2-7; 8 positions agree with TRBD1. Germline V gene data show CDR1 as SGHRS and CDR2 as YFSETQ. The ends lost 2 bases at V and 2 bases at J; junction bases unmatched: 6. This CDR3 has 15 amino acids. The CDR3 DNA is TGCGCCAGCAGCTTCGGGACAGGCGGTCCCTACGAGCAGTACTTC. Its protein is CASSFGTGGPYEQYF.